This T cell receptor (beta chain) was captured in a study of cytomegalovirus exposure and HLA in healthy donors. About the research overall: When 300 to 500 donors were genotyped, roughly 80% of them were found to fall in the Caucasian-associated ancestry cluster. General observations from the study: Later analysis demonstrated an association between a missense DCLRE1C variant and TCR beta V- and J-gene trimming.

The ends were cut back, 0 bases at V and 8 bases at J, with 14 bases in the middle. The CDR3 length is 14 residues. Germline V CDR1 and CDR2: SGDLS, YYNGEE. PCR amplification relied on 60 Vbeta primers (plus 13 Jbeta primers). Sequenced by immunoSEQ multiplex PCR; TCRdb stores in-frame clones only, minus some. The table has roughly 100,000 clones, roughly 73% seen once. Comment on this clone: Its target is not known.

The receptor was derived from a man in his forties in good health and CMV-seronegative. What was sequenced was PBMCs. This rearrangement joins TRBV9 to TRBJ1-1; maybe TRBD1 (5 bases). As DNA, the CDR3 is TGTGCCAGCAGCGTAGGGAACAGGCAAAAGGAAGCTTTCTTT. It yields the protein CASSVGNRQKEAFF.